The following is a TCR beta chain sequence with its context. The sample comes from a study of technical replicates of blood from a few donors. TCRdb's table, derived via immunoSEQ multiplex PCR, lists solely in-frame clones and lacks some. The sample records roughly 50,000 clones, 93% being singletons. Sample: PBMCs. This TCR was sampled from a human donor in good health. Some clones in this sample may be carry-over from other donors' samples.

The CDR3 sequence is CASSVEETQYF. The CDR3 DNA reads as TGTGCCAGCAGCGTAGAAGAGACCCAGTACTTC. The gene calls are TRBV5-8 and TRBJ2-5; D is ambiguous. The V gene's germline CDR1 is SGHTS and CDR2 YDEGEE. This CDR3 is 11 amino acids long. With 4 bases removed from V and 3 bases from J, the gap between germline ends came to 4 bases. Looking up the rest from reference TRBV5-8 and TRBJ2-5 gives the full variable domain: EAGVTQSPTHLIKTRGQQATLRCSPISGHTSVYWYQQALGLGLQFLLWYDEGEERNRGNFPPRFSGRQFPNYSSELNVNALELEDSALYLCASSVEETQYFGPGTRLLVL.